This T cell receptor beta chain was identified during a study of T cells in Graves' hyperthyroidism and ophthalmopathy. Study results and limitations: Blood shared most expanded thyroid clonotypes above 0.001.

Amplification of TCR beta CDR3 regions used RNA as the template. HTBI primers drove first-round RT-PCR of the TCR CDR3. TCRdb used MiXCR to reprocess the multiplex PCR reads, holding one entry per CDR3 protein. This sample yields 300,000 to 350,000 distinct CDR3 sequences, of which 15% to 20% are seen a single time; 15% belongs to the top ten. V lost 6 bases and J lost 6; bases outside the gene matches: 7. The germline gives CDR1 SGHTA, CDR2 FQGTGA. The CDR3 totals 14 residues. PBMCs were derived from 10 ml fresh peripheral blood. This clonotype occurred many times. Its antigen is undetermined. The source is a woman in her thirties or forties with Graves' ophthalmopathy. Sequencing was performed on blood. The V gene is TRBV7-3, the J gene TRBJ2-2, with 7 bases lining up with TRBD2. In DNA form, the CDR3 reads TGTGCCAGCAGGCCAACTAGCGTCGCCGGGGAGCTGTTTTTT. Translated: CASRPTSVAGELFF.